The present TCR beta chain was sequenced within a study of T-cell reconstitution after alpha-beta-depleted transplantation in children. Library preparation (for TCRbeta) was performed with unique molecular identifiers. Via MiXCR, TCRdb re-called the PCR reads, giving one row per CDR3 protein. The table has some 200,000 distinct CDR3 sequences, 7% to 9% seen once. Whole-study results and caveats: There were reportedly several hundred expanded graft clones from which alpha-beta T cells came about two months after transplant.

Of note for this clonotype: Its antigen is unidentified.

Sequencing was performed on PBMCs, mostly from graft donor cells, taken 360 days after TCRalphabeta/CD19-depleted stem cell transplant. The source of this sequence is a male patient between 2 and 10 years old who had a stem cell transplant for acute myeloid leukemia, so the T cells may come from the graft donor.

Here the CDR3 DNA reads TGTGCCACCAGCCGCCCGATGGGCAATGAGCAGTTCTTC. It translates to CATSRPMGNEQFF. V is TRBV15 and J is TRBJ2-1; D call uncertain. This CDR3 has 13 residues. Trimming took off 5 bases at V and 6 bases at J, with 11 bases between the two ends. CDR1 and CDR2 from the germline V gene are LNHNV and YYDKDF (reference sequence).